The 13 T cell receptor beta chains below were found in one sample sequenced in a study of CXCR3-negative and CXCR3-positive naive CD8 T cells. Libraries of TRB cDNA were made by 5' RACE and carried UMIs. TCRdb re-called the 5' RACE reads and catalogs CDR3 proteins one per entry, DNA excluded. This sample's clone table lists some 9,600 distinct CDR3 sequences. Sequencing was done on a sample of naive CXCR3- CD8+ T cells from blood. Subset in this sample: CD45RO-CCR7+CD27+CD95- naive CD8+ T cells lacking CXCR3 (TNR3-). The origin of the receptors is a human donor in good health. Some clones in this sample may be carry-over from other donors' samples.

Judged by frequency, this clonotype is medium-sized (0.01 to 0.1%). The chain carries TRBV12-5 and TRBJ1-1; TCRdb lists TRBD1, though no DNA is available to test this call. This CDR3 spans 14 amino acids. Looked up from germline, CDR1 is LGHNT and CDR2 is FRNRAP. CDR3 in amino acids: CASGSTGANTEAFF.

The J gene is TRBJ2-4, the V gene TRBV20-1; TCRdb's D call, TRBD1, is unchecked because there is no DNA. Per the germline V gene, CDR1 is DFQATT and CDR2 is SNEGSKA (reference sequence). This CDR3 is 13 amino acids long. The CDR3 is CSAIGDRVNIQYF.

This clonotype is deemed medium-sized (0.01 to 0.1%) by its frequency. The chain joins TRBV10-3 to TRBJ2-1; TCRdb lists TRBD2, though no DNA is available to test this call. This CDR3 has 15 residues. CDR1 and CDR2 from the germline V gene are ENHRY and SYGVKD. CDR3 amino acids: CAINGLAGNDNEQFF.

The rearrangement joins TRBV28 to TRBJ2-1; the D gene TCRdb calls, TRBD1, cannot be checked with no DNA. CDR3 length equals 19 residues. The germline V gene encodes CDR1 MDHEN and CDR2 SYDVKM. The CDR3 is CASSFMITSAPQGNNEQFF.

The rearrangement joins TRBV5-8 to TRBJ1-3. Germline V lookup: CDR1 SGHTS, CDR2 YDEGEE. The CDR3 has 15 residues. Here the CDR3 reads CASSLALTFGNTIYF. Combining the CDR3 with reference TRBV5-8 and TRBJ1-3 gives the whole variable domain EAGVTQSPTHLIKTRGQQATLRCSPISGHTSVYWYQQALGLGLQFLLWYDEGEERNRGNFPPRFSGRQFPNYSSELNVNALELEDSALYLCASSLALTFGNTIYFGEGSWLTVV.

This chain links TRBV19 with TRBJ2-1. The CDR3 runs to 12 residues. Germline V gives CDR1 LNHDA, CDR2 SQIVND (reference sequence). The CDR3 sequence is CASSKYEAEQFF.

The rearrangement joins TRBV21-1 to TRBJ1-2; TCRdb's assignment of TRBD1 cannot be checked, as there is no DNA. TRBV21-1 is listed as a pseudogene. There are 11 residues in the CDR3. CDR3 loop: CAREGYYGYTF.

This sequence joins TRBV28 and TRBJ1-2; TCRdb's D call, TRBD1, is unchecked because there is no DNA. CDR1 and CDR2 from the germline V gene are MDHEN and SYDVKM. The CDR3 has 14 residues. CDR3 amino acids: CASSFQGMDYGYTF.

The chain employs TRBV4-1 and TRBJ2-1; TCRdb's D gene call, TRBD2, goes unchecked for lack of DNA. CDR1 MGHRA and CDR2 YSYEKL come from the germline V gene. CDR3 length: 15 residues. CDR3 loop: CASSQGSGSGDEQFF.

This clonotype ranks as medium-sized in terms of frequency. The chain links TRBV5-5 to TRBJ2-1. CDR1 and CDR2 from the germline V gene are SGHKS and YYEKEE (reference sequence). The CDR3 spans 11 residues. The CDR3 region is CASSLSAEQFF. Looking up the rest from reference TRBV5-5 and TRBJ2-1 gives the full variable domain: DAGVTQSPTHLIKTRGQQVTLRCSPISGHKSVSWYQQVLGQGPQFIFQYYEKEERGRGNFPDRFSARQFPNYSSELNVNALLLGDSALYLCASSLSAEQFFGPGTRLTVL.

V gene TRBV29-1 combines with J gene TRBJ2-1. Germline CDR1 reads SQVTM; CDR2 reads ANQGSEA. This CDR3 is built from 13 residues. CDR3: CSVHSSLWDEQFF.

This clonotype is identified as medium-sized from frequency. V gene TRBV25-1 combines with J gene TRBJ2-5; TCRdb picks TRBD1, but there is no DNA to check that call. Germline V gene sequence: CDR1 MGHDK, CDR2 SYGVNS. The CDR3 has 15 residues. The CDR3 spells CASSEPLGLQETQYF.

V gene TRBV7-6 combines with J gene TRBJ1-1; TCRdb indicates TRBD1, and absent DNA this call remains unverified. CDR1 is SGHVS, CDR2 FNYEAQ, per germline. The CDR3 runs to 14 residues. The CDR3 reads CASSLQGLNTEAFF. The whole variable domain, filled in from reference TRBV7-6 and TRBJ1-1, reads GAGVSQSPRYKVTKRGQDVALRCDPISGHVSLYWYRQALGQGPEFLTYFNYEAQQDKSGLPNDRFSAERPEGSISTLTIQRTEQRDSAMYRCASSLQGLNTEAFFGQGTRLTVV.